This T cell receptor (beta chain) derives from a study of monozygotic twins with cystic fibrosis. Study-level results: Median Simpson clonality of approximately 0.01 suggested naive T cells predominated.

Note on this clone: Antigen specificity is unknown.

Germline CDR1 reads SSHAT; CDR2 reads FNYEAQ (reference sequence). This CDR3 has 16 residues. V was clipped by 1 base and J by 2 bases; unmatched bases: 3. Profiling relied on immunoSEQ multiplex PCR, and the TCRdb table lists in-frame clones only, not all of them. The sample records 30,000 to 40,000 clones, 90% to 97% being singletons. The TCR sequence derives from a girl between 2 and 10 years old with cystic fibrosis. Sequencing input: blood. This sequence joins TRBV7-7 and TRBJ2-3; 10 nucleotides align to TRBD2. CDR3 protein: CASSLGTSGPTDTQYF. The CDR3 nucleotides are TGTGCCAGCAGCTTAGGGACTAGCGGACCCACAGATACGCAGTATTTT.